These 28 T cell receptor beta chains came from one sample sequenced in a study of blood T cells in healthy people across ages. The second PCR ran about 6 to 11 cycles with a sample-barcoded 5' primer and J-beta primers. Via MiXCR, TCRdb re-called the 5' RACE reads, giving one row per CDR3 protein. The table lists about 1.4 million distinct CDR3 sequences, 59% of them singletons. The sample taken for sequencing was blood. The receptor set was obtained from a man aged 18 to 35 in good health.

The rearrangement uses TRBV6-6 and TRBJ1-2; D unresolved. CDR1 is MNHNY and CDR2 is SVGAGI in the germline V gene (reference sequence). V lost 2 bases to trimming and J lost 8 bases, with 12 bases between them. The CDR3 has 13 residues. As DNA, the CDR3 is TGTGCCAGCAGTTACGAGAGGCGGCAAGGCTACACCTTC. Amino acid sequence: CASSYERRQGYTF.

The genes are TRBV7-8 and TRBJ2-3; tentative D call: TRBD2 (5 bases). CDR3 length: 14 residues. Germline values: CDR1 SGHVS, CDR2 FQNEAQ. Trimming stripped 5 bases from V and 5 bases from J, with 14 bases between. The CDR3 nucleotides are TGTGCCAGCAGCCCAGATTTCGGGGAAGATACGCAGTATTTT. As protein: CASSPDFGEDTQYF. Together with reference TRBV7-8 and TRBJ2-3, the CDR3 gives the full variable domain: GAGVSQSPRYKVAKRGQDVALRCDPISGHVSLFWYQQALGQGPEFLTYFQNEAQLDKSGLPSDRFFAERPEGSVSTLKIQRTQQEDSAVYLCASSPDFGEDTQYFGPGTRLTVL.

This chain uses TRBV3-1 with TRBJ2-1; 7 bases map to TRBD2. V lost 4 bases to trimming and J lost 15 bases; unmatched junction nucleotides: 9. This CDR3 has 12 amino acids. CDR1 and CDR2 from the germline V gene are LGHDT and YNNKEL (reference sequence). CDR3 DNA: TGTGCCAGCAGCCGCGCGGACCGGGAGGCGTTCTTC. Its translation: CASSRADREAFF.

The chain has TRBV7-8 and TRBJ1-4, with D hard to call. Germline CDR1 reads SGHVS; CDR2 reads FQNEAQ. The V and J ends lost 1 base and 2 bases respectively, with 11 bases between them. The CDR3 is 16 residues long. The CDR3 spells CASSLGPEGTNEKLFF. As DNA, the CDR3 is TGTGCCAGCAGCTTAGGGCCGGAAGGGACTAATGAAAAACTGTTTTTT.

This sequence joins TRBV6-2 or TRBV6-3 and TRBJ2-1, with TRBD2 identical over 9 bases. The CDR3 runs to 19 residues. V gave up 4 bases and J gave up 0 bases; unmatched junction bases: 13. In germline, CDR1 is MNHEY, CDR2 SVGEGT. CDR3 sequence: CASSSIRASGISSYNEQFF. CDR3 bases: TGTGCCAGCAGTTCCATAAGGGCTAGCGGGATTAGCTCCTACAATGAGCAGTTCTTC.

Turning to this clonotype: Compared with germline, one end of the junction differs, possibly owing to a read error. V gene TRBV7-7 combines with J gene TRBJ2-5, with 7 nucleotides matching TRBD2. CDR1 and CDR2 from the germline V gene are SSHAT and FNYEAQ (reference sequence). This CDR3 contains 17 residues. CDR3 in amino acids: CASSRTAGDRGQETQYF. For the CDR3, the DNA is TGTGCTAGCAGCCGAACCGCGGGGGACCGCGGACAAGAGACCCAGTACTTC.

The chain uses TRBV6-6 and TRBJ1-4; D gene unclear. Deletions cut 0 bases from V and 6 bases from J, with 8 bases between. The CDR3 has 14 residues. Germline-derived CDR1 and CDR2 are MNHNY and SVGAGI (reference sequence). CDR3 residues: CASSYSSVDEKLFF. The CDR3, as DNA: TGTGCCAGCAGTTACTCGTCGGTGGATGAAAAACTGTTTTTT.

J is TRBJ2-6 and V is TRBV27; unclear D gene. CDR3 size: 15 residues. CDR1 is MNHEY, CDR2 SMNVEV, per germline (reference sequence). The V gene lost 2 bases and the J gene lost 2 bases, with 7 bases spanning the gap. DNA for the CDR3: TGTGCCAGCAGTTTACGCCCGCCTGGGGCCAACGTCCTGACTTTC. The encoded protein is CASSLRPPGANVLTF.

This chain uses TRBV4-2 with TRBJ1-5; the D gene is possibly TRBD1 (5 bases). The CDR3 is 14 residues long. Trimming took 1 base from V and 6 from J, leaving 10 bases between them. The germline CDR1 and CDR2 sequences are LGHNA and YNFKEQ. The CDR3 nucleotides read TGTGCCAGCAGCCAAGGGTCAGGGTCTCAGCCCCAGCATTTT. It codes for CASSQGSGSQPQHF.

This clonotype was observed a few times. V is TRBV7-9 and J is TRBJ2-7, with 7 bases lining up with TRBD1. The V gene end was trimmed by 5 bases and the J gene end by 3 bases; junction bases not matched to a gene: 13. This CDR3 has 16 amino acids. Per germline, CDR1 SEHNR and CDR2 FQNEAQ (reference sequence). The CDR3 sequence is CASSPRLTGNFYEQYF. The DNA for the CDR3 is TGTGCCAGCAGCCCGCGGCTGACAGGGAACTTCTACGAGCAGTACTTC.

The chain recombines TRBV6-4 with TRBJ2-1; a weak D match, TRBD2 (5 bases). Germline assignment: CDR1 MRHNA and CDR2 SNTAGT. V was clipped by 6 bases and J by 9 bases, with 15 bases between them. The length of the CDR3 is 13 residues. The CDR3: CASSDREWGEQFF. The CDR3 DNA follows: TGTGCCAGCAGCGATAGGGAGTGGGGTGAGCAGTTCTTC.

The V and J genes are TRBV12-3 or TRBV12-4 and TRBJ1-4, with TRBD1 as a possible D gene (5 bases). This CDR3 is 16 amino acids long. Trimming left V 6 bases short and J 2 bases short, with 16 bases between. CDR3: CASSRRLGVTNEKLFF. The CDR3 DNA reads as TGTGCCAGCAGCCGCCGTTTAGGGGTGACTAATGAAAAACTGTTTTTT.

The rearrangement links TRBV12-3 or TRBV12-4 to TRBJ1-2, with a tentative D call TRBD1 (6 bases). Deletions cut 2 bases from V and 5 bases from J, with 15 bases between. This CDR3 contains 15 residues. Here the CDR3 DNA reads TGTGCCAGCAGTTTACGGGGGGGCGCTCATTATGGCTACACCTTC. It encodes CASSLRGGAHYGYTF.

Written as DNA, the CDR3 is TGTGCCAGCAGCGCCCAGGGCCCCGAGCAGTACTTC. It encodes CASSAQGPEQYF. The gene calls are TRBV9 and TRBJ2-5; D is perhaps TRBD1 (5 bases). The end of the DNA is better explained by TRBJ2-7, so the J call may be wrong. The CDR3 covers 12 residues. Per germline, CDR1 SGDLS and CDR2 YYNGEE.

The chain employs TRBV7-9 and TRBJ1-1; D is unresolved. Looked up from germline, CDR1 is SEHNR and CDR2 is FQNEAQ (reference sequence). The CDR3 totals 13 residues. Trimming took 3 bases from V and 1 from J, leaving 6 bases between them. CDR3 nucleotides: TGTGCCAGCAGCTTCCCCAGGAACACTGAAGCTTTCTTT. Translation: CASSFPRNTEAFF.

The chain is built from TRBV25-1 and TRBJ2-6; D perhaps matches TRBD2 (7 bases). CDR3 length equals 18 residues. Germline loops: CDR1 MGHDK, CDR2 SYGVNS. Trimming cost V 5 bases and J 0 bases, with 17 bases left between them. DNA for the CDR3: TGTGCCAGCAGTCCTTTTGCGGGGGCCTTCTCTGGGGCCAACGTCCTGACTTTC. Translated: CASSPFAGAFSGANVLTF.

This chain links TRBV27 with TRBJ2-1; TRBD1 agrees at 7 bases. V lost 5 bases, J lost 8 bases, and 15 bases stayed unmatched. Looked up from germline, CDR1 is MNHEY and CDR2 is SMNVEV (reference sequence). The CDR3 spans 16 residues. In nucleotides, the CDR3 is TGTGCCAGCAGTGCCGAACAGGGGCCGGCAACTCATGAGCAGTTCTTC. Its protein is CASSAEQGPATHEQFF.

The V call is TRBV5-5, the J call TRBJ1-5, with TRBD1 matching over 10 bases. V lost 1 base to trimming and J lost 0 bases; unmatched junction nucleotides: 4. Looked up from germline, CDR1 is SGHKS and CDR2 is YYEKEE (reference sequence). The CDR3 loop spans 17 amino acids. CDR3 nucleotides: TGTGCCAGCAGCTTGACGGGACAGGGGCATAGCAATCAGCCCCAGCATTTT. Amino acids: CASSLTGQGHSNQPQHF.

This clonotype was counted between two and nine times. The rearrangement links TRBV10-3 to TRBJ2-5; the match to TRBD2 covers 8 bases. CDR1 is ENHRY, CDR2 SYGVKD, per germline. The CDR3 extends over 13 amino acids. With V trimmed by 11 bases and J by 2 bases, 7 bases remained unmatched. The CDR3 bases are TGTGCCTCCGGGACTAGAGTACAAGAGACCCAGTACTTC. Residues: CASGTRVQETQYF.

The V and J genes are TRBV12-3 or TRBV12-4 and TRBJ1-5, with D tentatively TRBD1 (5 bases). The CDR3 is 17 amino acids. V lost 3 bases and J 4 bases, leaving 19 bases between the germline ends. Here the CDR3 DNA reads TGTGCCAGCAGTTTTTCGGGGGTGACAGCTCAAAATCAGCCCCAGCATTTT. Protein product: CASSFSGVTAQNQPQHF.

The genes are TRBV3-1 and TRBJ2-1; tentatively, D is TRBD1 (6 bases). Germline CDR1 reads LGHDT; CDR2 reads YNNKEL (reference sequence). V was shortened by 1 base and J by 8 bases, with 18 bases between the two germline ends. CDR3 length: 16 amino acids. In DNA form, the CDR3 reads TGTGCCAGCAGCCAAGGGTTACGCGGTCCAGGGGATGAGCAGTTCTTC. Translating it yields CASSQGLRGPGDEQFF.

The genes are TRBV20-1 and TRBJ2-5, with TRBD2 matching over 8 bases. Germline values: CDR1 DFQATT, CDR2 SNEGSKA (reference sequence). This CDR3 contains 14 residues. Trimming took 4 bases from V and 11 from J; bases not matched to a gene: 15. The CDR3 protein is CSAKAGVAYNEQYF. The DNA for the CDR3 is TGCAGTGCTAAAGCGGGAGTCGCCTACAATGAGCAGTACTTC.

The gene calls are TRBV13 and TRBJ2-1; 9 bases are a match to TRBD2. Germline CDR1 is PRHDT and CDR2 is FYEKMQ (reference sequence). The CDR3 has 18 residues. The V and J ends lost 4 bases and 0 bases, in that order; junction bases with no gene match: 10. The CDR3 sequence is CASSYWGGGGSSYNEQFF. CDR3 coding DNA: TGTGCCAGCAGCTATTGGGGCGGGGGGGGTAGCTCCTACAATGAGCAGTTCTTC.

The genes are TRBV5-6 and TRBJ2-3, with D hard to call. The CDR3 extends over 11 amino acids. Germline V gene sequence: CDR1 SGHDT, CDR2 YYEEEE. V was clipped by 0 bases and J by 13 bases, with 9 bases between them. The CDR3 sequence: CASSLARDEYF. The DNA of the CDR3 is TGTGCCAGCAGCTTGGCGAGAGACGAGTATTTT.

This chain joins TRBV9 and TRBJ2-1; D is possibly TRBD2 (5 bases). The V gene's germline CDR1 is SGDLS and CDR2 YYNGEE. Trimming stripped 0 bases from V and 13 bases from J, with 17 bases between. This CDR3 region has 14 residues. In DNA form, the CDR3 reads TGTGCCAGCAGCGTAGGGAGTTGGGGAGAGACCCAGTTCTTC. Translation gives CASSVGSWGETQFF.

The chain employs TRBV2 and TRBJ1-4; TRBD1 matches 12 bases. J was trimmed by 2 bases and V by 3 bases; bases with no gene match: 4. CDR1 is SNHLY and CDR2 is FYNNEI in the germline V gene. This CDR3 comprises 17 residues. The CDR3 DNA reads TGTGCCAGCAGTGACGGGACAGGGGGCCTGACTAATGAAAAACTGTTTTTT. This codes for CASSDGTGGLTNEKLFF.

The chain recombines TRBV20-1 with TRBJ1-2; no reliable D call. V lost 5 bases and J lost 2, with 6 bases in between. This CDR3 comprises 11 residues. Germline assignment: CDR1 DFQATT and CDR2 SNEGSKA (reference sequence). The CDR3 DNA is TGCAGTGCTCAAGACAACTATGGCTACACCTTC. Translating it yields CSAQDNYGYTF.

The chain links TRBV7-9 to TRBJ2-7; D possibly corresponds to TRBD2 (5 bases). This CDR3 comprises 14 residues. V was pared by 4 bases and J by 7 bases, with 17 bases between. The germline V gene encodes CDR1 SEHNR and CDR2 FQNEAQ (reference sequence). CDR3 DNA sequence: TGTGCCAGCAGCTCGCAATTAAGGACGGGAGAGCAGTACTTC. This sequence encodes CASSSQLRTGEQYF.